The T cell receptor beta chain under discussion was sequenced for a study of blood T cell repertoires in COVID-19. Study-wide background: In each case, the material was cDNA or gDNA derived from T cells, B-cell-depleted T cells, or PBMCs.

Only in-frame clones appear in the TCRdb table, and some are missing; sequencing was by immunoSEQ multiplex PCR. The data contain some 100,000 clones, 88% of them seen just once; the ten biggest clones take up 7% to 8.5%. Germline assignment: CDR1 KGHSH and CDR2 LQKENI. V was shortened by 3 bases and J by 4 bases, with 18 bases between the two germline ends. This CDR3 has 16 residues. Material for sequencing was peripheral blood. The rearrangement uses TRBV18 and TRBJ1-2; D ambiguous. This sequence originates from a woman between 65 and 79 years old with acute or convalescent COVID-19. The DNA for the CDR3 is TGTGCCAGCTCACCGGTGTTGGGCAGCGGGAGCTATGGCTACACCTTC. The encoded protein is CASSPVLGSGSYGYTF.